The subject of this entry is one T cell receptor (beta chain). The data were taken from a study of response to subunit inactivated influenza vaccine. The CDR3 spans 14 residues. V shed 4 bases and J 7 bases; nucleotides not matched to a gene: 9. In germline, CDR1 is SGHNT, CDR2 YENEEA. TCRdb independently ran MiXCR on the RT-PCR reads; one entry per CDR3 protein. Among roughly 540,000 distinct CDR3 sequences, 20% to 25% were seen once, and the ten largest hold around 2.8%. This sample was also put to use in a study of T cells expressing NK-cell markers. That paper adds: For TCR beta, cDNA was produced by 5'RACE template switching with UMIs. HCMV specificity of the expanded NKG2C+ T cell clones was not established.

The chain links TRBV11-3 to TRBJ2-5, with TRBD1 matching 7 bases. The source material was CD4+ T cells sorted from PBMCs, sampled roughly 12 days after vaccination. The TCR originated in a man over 45 who received an inactivated influenza vaccine. CDR3 sequence (DNA): TGTGCCAGCAGCTCGCGACAGGGCCGGGGGACCCAGTACTTC. Translated, it gives CASSSRQGRGTQYF.